The clone carrying this T cell receptor (beta chain) has a handful of counts. This sample is drawn from a study of blood T cell repertoires in COVID-19. Study at large: The cDNA or gDNA used as material had been derived from T cells, B-cell-depleted T cells, or PBMCs.

In the original processing: How many nucleated cells were present was estimated from reference gene primer amplification. Libraries were prepared by immunoSEQ multiplex PCR; TCRdb keeps only in-frame clonotypes and omits some of them. That table gives V, J and clone size, and the DNA gave D and trimming. The sample records about 28,000 clones, 85% being singletons. The material sequenced was peripheral blood. The TCR sequence derives from a human donor in a cohort sampled during active COVID-19.

CDR3 loop: CASSPGQFGTDTQYF. CDR3 DNA sequence: TGTGCCAGCAGCCCTGGTCAGTTCGGCACAGATACGCAGTATTTT. V and J are TRBV7-2 and TRBJ2-3; unclear D gene. Germline CDR1 and CDR2: SGHTA and FQGNSA. V was trimmed by 5 bases and J by 1 base, leaving 13 bases between them. The CDR3 runs 15 residues.